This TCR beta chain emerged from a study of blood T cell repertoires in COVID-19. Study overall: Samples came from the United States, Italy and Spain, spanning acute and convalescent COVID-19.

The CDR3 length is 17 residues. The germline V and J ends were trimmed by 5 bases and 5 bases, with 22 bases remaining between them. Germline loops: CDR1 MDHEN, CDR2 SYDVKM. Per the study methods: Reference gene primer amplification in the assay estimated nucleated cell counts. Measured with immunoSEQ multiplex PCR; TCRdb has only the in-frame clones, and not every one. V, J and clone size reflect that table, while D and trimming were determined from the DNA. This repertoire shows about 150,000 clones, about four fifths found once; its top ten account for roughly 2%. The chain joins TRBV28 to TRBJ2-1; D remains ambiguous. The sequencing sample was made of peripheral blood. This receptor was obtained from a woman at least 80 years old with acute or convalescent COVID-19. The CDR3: CASSPGLAGVGNNEQFF. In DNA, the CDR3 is TGTGCCAGCAGTCCCGGCCTCGCAGGTGTAGGAAACAATGAGCAGTTCTTC.